This T cell receptor (beta chain) was documented in a study of blood T cell repertoires in COVID-19. Germline CDR1 reads SGHRS; CDR2 reads YFSETQ. The trim removed 4 bases at V and 5 bases at J, leaving 6 bases unmatched. This CDR3 has 16 amino acids. Some clones are missing from TCRdb's copy, which holds only in-frame ones; the method was immunoSEQ multiplex PCR. The repertoire holds roughly 450,000 clones, with 90% as singletons. Participants had their cohort set by participant-reported clinical history. The sample was PBMCs or T cells enriched from blood (not recorded which). This sequence joins TRBV5-1 and TRBJ1-6, with 10 bases fitting TRBD1. The receptor was derived from a man aged 18 to 29 who had recovered from COVID-19. The chain's CDR3 is CASSPKTGGDNSPLHF. CDR3 coding DNA: TGCGCCAGCAGCCCCAAGACAGGGGGCGATAATTCACCCCTCCACTTT.